The T cell receptor (beta chain) described here comes from a study of blood T cell repertoires in COVID-19. Study-level information: Researchers got acute and convalescent COVID-19 samples from the United States, Italy and Spain. T cells, B-cell-depleted T cells, or PBMCs supplied cDNA or gDNA.

The CDR3 is 13 residues long. Germline V lookup: CDR1 MDHEN, CDR2 SYDVKM. Trimming took 5 bases from V and 6 from J, leaving 14 bases between them. The assay was immunoSEQ multiplex PCR, and TCRdb's table has in-frame clones only and misses some. The data contain 80,000 to 95,000 clones, roughly 84% of them singletons. The sequence was collected from a woman aged 80 or older with active or convalescent COVID-19. The sequencing input was peripheral blood. The chain links TRBV28 to TRBJ2-7, with TRBD2 as a possible D gene (6 bases). The chain's CDR3 is CASSGGALLEQYF. The CDR3 coding sequence is TGTGCCAGCAGTGGAGGGGCCCTCCTCGAGCAGTACTTC.